Listed here are 25 T cell receptor beta chains from one sample, sequenced in a study of CD8 T cells in Susac syndrome. After extraction with the RNeasy kit, roughly 0.5 to 1 ug of the RNA was reverse transcribed using random hexamers. TCRdb re-called the immunoSEQ multiplex PCR reads with MiXCR, one entry per CDR3 protein. The table lists approximately 130,000 distinct CDR3 sequences, more than 75% of them singletons. Material: CD8+ T cells from PBMCs. The receptor set was obtained from a human donor with multiple sclerosis.

This chain uses TRBV4-2 with TRBJ2-7; tentatively, D is TRBD1 (5 bases). Trimming removed 0 bases at V and 3 bases at J, with 15 bases between. The V gene's germline CDR1 is LGHNA and CDR2 YNFKEQ. This CDR3 has 16 amino acids. CDR3 DNA: TGTGCCAGCAGCCAAGAAAGGTCAGGGAACCTCTACGAGCAGTACTTC. Translation: CASSQERSGNLYEQYF.

The chain joins TRBV7-2 to TRBJ1-4; a weak D match, TRBD1 (5 bases). The CDR3 has 16 amino acids. The germline V and J ends were trimmed by 5 bases and 4 bases, with 17 bases remaining between them. CDR1 SGHTA and CDR2 FQGNSA come from the germline V gene. The CDR3 DNA reads as TGTGCCAGCAGCCTCCAACTGACAGTAATTAATGAAAAACTGTTTTTT. This translates into CASSLQLTVINEKLFF.

This clonotype was seen a single time. The chain has TRBV2 and TRBJ2-7; the D call may be TRBD1 or TRBD2 (5 bases each). The V gene's germline CDR1 is SNHLY and CDR2 FYNNEI. This CDR3 region has 13 residues. Trimming took off 4 bases at V and 0 bases at J, with 7 bases between the two ends. CDR3 protein: CASSGGSSYEQYF. The CDR3, as DNA: TGTGCCAGCAGTGGGGGGAGCTCCTACGAGCAGTACTTC.

This chain joins TRBV4-3 and TRBJ1-1; 7 bases are shared with TRBD1. This CDR3 has 15 amino acids. CDR1 LGHNA and CDR2 YSLEER come from the germline V gene. The junction had 5 bases not matched to a gene; V was cut back by 4 bases and J by 0 bases. The CDR3 sequence: CASSLGTDMNTEAFF. The CDR3 nucleotides read TGCGCCAGCAGCCTGGGGACAGACATGAACACTGAAGCTTTCTTT.

The chain joins TRBV6-5 to TRBJ2-2; D unresolved. V lost 0 bases to trimming and J lost 4 bases, with 6 bases between them. CDR3 length equals 14 residues. Germline V gene lookup returns CDR1 MNHEY and CDR2 SVGAGI. CDR3 DNA: TGTGCCAGCAGTTACTCGATAAGCACCGGGGAGCTGTTTTTT. Translating it yields CASSYSISTGELFF.

CDR3 sequence reads: CASSQELMKEQFF. The DNA of the CDR3 is TGTGCCAGCAGCCAAGAACTAATGAAGGAGCAGTTCTTC. The rearrangement links TRBV3-1 to TRBJ2-1; no clear D gene. V gave up 0 bases and J gave up 10 bases, with 10 bases separating them. The CDR3 sequence is 13 residues long. The germline V gene has CDR1 LGHDT and CDR2 YNNKEL (reference sequence).

The V and J genes are TRBV30 and TRBJ1-1; the D gene is possibly TRBD1 (5 bases). Between the trimmed V and J ends, which lost 4 bases and 3 bases, there was a span of 9 bases. From germline, CDR1 is GTSNPN and CDR2 SVGIG (reference sequence). The CDR3 length is 12 residues. The CDR3 loop reads CAWNPGDTEAFF. In DNA, the CDR3 is TGTGCCTGGAATCCGGGGGACACTGAAGCTTTCTTT.

The chain joins TRBV7-2 to TRBJ2-1; 12 nucleotides match TRBD1. With V trimmed by 8 bases and J by 7 bases, 9 bases remained unmatched. This CDR3 comprises 15 residues. Germline assignment: CDR1 SGHTA and CDR2 FQGNSA. CDR3 protein: CASRNRDRGRNEQFF. In nucleotides, the CDR3 is TGTGCCAGCCGTAACCGGGACAGGGGGCGAAATGAGCAGTTCTTC. Based on the CDR3 plus reference TRBV7-2 and TRBJ2-1, the full variable domain is GAGVSQSPSNKVTEKGKDVELRCDPISGHTALYWYRQSLGQGLEFLIYFQGNSAPDKSGLPSDRFSAERTGGSVSTLTIQRTQQEDSAVYLCASRNRDRGRNEQFFGPGTRLTVL.

The V gene is TRBV27, the J gene TRBJ1-3; D not resolved. V shed 2 bases and J shed 4 bases, with 12 bases lying between them. Germline lookup yields CDR1 MNHEY and CDR2 SMNVEV (reference sequence). The CDR3 spans 15 residues. The DNA for the CDR3 is TGTGCCAGCAGTTTACGGGGAGTGGAAGGAAACACCATATATTTT. Translating it yields CASSLRGVEGNTIYF.

This CDR3 is CASSYSILLGDPEAFF. CDR3 nucleotides: TGTGCCAGCAGTTACTCGATTCTACTAGGGGATCCTGAAGCTTTCTTT. V is TRBV6-2 or TRBV6-3 and J is TRBJ1-1; a possible D gene is TRBD1 (5 bases). Trimming left V 0 bases short and J 6 bases short, with 17 bases between. Looked up from germline, CDR1 is MNHEY and CDR2 is SVGEGT. The CDR3 is 16 residues long.

This clonotype was recorded only once. The chain carries TRBV12-3 or TRBV12-4 and TRBJ2-1, with D perhaps TRBD2 (5 bases). This CDR3 region has 16 residues. Trimming cost V 1 base and J 3 bases, with 13 bases left between them. For the CDR3, the DNA is TGTGCCAGCAGTTTAGAAGCTAGCCCTGGCTACAATGAGCAGTTCTTC. Protein product: CASSLEASPGYNEQFF.

The table lists this clonotype with a count of one. The chain joins TRBV14 to TRBJ2-1, with D unresolved. Germline loops: CDR1 SGHDN, CDR2 FVKESK. V lost 5 bases and J 0 bases, leaving 8 bases between the germline ends. This CDR3 is 14 amino acids long. CDR3 protein: CASSKLSSYNEQFF. As DNA, the CDR3 is TGTGCCAGCAGCAAACTGAGCTCCTACAATGAGCAGTTCTTC.

V gene TRBV7-9 combines with J gene TRBJ2-5, with a weak D call TRBD2 (6 bases). Deletions cut 0 bases from V and 4 bases from J, with 12 bases between. Germline V CDR1 and CDR2: SEHNR, FQNEAQ (reference sequence). This CDR3 contains 15 residues. The CDR3 sequence is CASSLAWDFAETQYF. The DNA of the CDR3 is TGTGCCAGCAGCTTAGCTTGGGACTTCGCAGAGACCCAGTACTTC.

This chain connects TRBV28 to TRBJ2-3, with D perhaps TRBD1 (8 bases). The CDR3 extends over 16 amino acids. Trimming left V 4 bases short and J 3 bases short, with 17 bases between. From germline, CDR1 is MDHEN and CDR2 SYDVKM. CDR3 protein: CASSWQTGGGTDTQYF. As DNA, the CDR3 is TGTGCCAGCAGTTGGCAAACAGGGGGGGGGACAGATACGCAGTATTTT.

V usage is TRBV20-1 and J usage is TRBJ2-5, with 13 bases that match TRBD2. In germline, CDR1 is DFQATT, CDR2 SNEGSKA (reference sequence). The CDR3 covers 15 residues. The V segment lost 6 bases and the J segment 1 base; nucleotides outside the gene matches: 5. CDR3 sequence reads: CSAPGLAGVQETQYF. In DNA form, the CDR3 reads TGCAGTGCCCCTGGACTAGCGGGGGTCCAAGAGACCCAGTACTTC.

V is TRBV27 and J is TRBJ2-7; no clear D. Looked up from germline, CDR1 is MNHEY and CDR2 is SMNVEV (reference sequence). V lost 4 bases and J 3 bases, leaving 13 bases between the germline ends. This CDR3 region has 14 residues. CDR3 in amino acids: CASSSMDGYYEQYF. CDR3 nucleotide sequence: TGTGCCAGCAGTTCCATGGACGGGTACTACGAGCAGTACTTC.

DNA for the CDR3: TGCAGTGCTAGAGTAGCTAGCGGGAGGGTTCTGGGGAATGAGCAGTTCTTC. Encoded protein: CSARVASGRVLGNEQFF. This sequence joins TRBV20-1 and TRBJ2-1; 12 positions match TRBD2. The CDR3 spans 17 residues. Trimming cost V 1 base and J 7 bases; bases outside gene matches: 11. Germline V gene lookup returns CDR1 DFQATT and CDR2 SNEGSKA (reference sequence).

The chain combines TRBV27 with TRBJ2-7; D remains unclear. Germline values: CDR1 MNHEY, CDR2 SMNVEV (reference sequence). Trimming took 2 bases from V and 4 from J, leaving 9 bases between them. The CDR3 runs to 13 residues. In DNA, the CDR3 is TGTGCCAGCAGTTTAAGAGTCGAATACGAGCAGTACTTC. Protein product: CASSLRVEYEQYF.

This CDR3 is CASSLSRHANTEAFF. In DNA form, the CDR3 reads TGCGCCAGCAGCTTGTCTAGGCACGCGAACACTGAAGCTTTCTTT. The chain carries TRBV5-1 and TRBJ1-1; the D is unclear. Germline V CDR1 and CDR2: SGHRS, YFSETQ. The CDR3 length is 15 residues. Deletions cut 1 base from V and 1 base from J, with 11 bases between.

This chain joins TRBV20-1 and TRBJ1-1; 7 positions agree with TRBD1. This CDR3 is 12 amino acids long. CDR1 and CDR2 (germline): DFQATT, SNEGSKA (reference sequence). Losses at the gene ends were 5 bases for V and 5 bases for J; bases not matched to a gene: 5. DNA of the CDR3: TGCAGTGCTTCCGAGGGGGCTACTGAAGCTTTCTTT. Residues: CSASEGATEAFF.

This clonotype is a singleton in its sample. DNA for the CDR3: TGTGCCAGCAGTTTATCGAGGCGGATAGCGGCTTACAATGAGCAGTTCTTC. This gives the protein CASSLSRRIAAYNEQFF. The chain has TRBV27 and TRBJ2-1, with D possibly being TRBD2 (6 bases). V lost 0 bases to trimming and J lost 4 bases, with 16 bases between them. The CDR3 spans 17 residues. Germline-derived CDR1 and CDR2 are MNHEY and SMNVEV (reference sequence).

The chain uses TRBV19 and TRBJ1-4; 10 positions agree with TRBD1. The CDR3 totals 14 residues. Trimming at V came to 7 bases and at J to 8 bases, leaving 7 bases not matched to a gene. Germline V gene sequence: CDR1 LNHDA, CDR2 SQIVND (reference sequence). CDR3 in DNA: TGTGCCAGTAACCCAGGGACAGGGGTCGAAAAACTGTTTTTT. This encodes CASNPGTGVEKLFF.

The chain combines TRBV28 with TRBJ1-2, with a weak D call TRBD1 (6 bases). The CDR3 totals 16 residues. Trimming cost V 1 base and J 2 bases, with 14 bases left between them. Per germline, CDR1 MDHEN and CDR2 SYDVKM. The CDR3 DNA reads as TGTGCCAGCAGTTTATTCGGAGAGGGGGGAAACTATGGCTACACCTTC. Translated, it gives CASSLFGEGGNYGYTF.

The chain links TRBV25-1 to TRBJ2-2; 8 bases map to TRBD1. The V gene end was trimmed by 7 bases and the J gene end by 4 bases; junction bases not matched to a gene: 5. Germline-derived CDR1 and CDR2 are MGHDK and SYGVNS. The CDR3 extends over 14 amino acids. For the CDR3, the DNA is TGTGCCAGCACCACAGGGGGAGGCACCGGGGAGCTGTTTTTT. Protein: CASTTGGGTGELFF.

The chain carries TRBV27 and TRBJ1-5; no clear D gene. CDR3 length: 14 amino acids. V gave up 2 bases and J gave up 6 bases, with 11 bases separating them. CDR1 is MNHEY and CDR2 is SMNVEV in the germline V gene (reference sequence). CDR3 sequence: CASSLTGWVQPQHF. The CDR3 coding sequence is TGTGCCAGCAGTTTAACCGGGTGGGTTCAGCCCCAGCATTTT.